These T cell receptor beta chains were read from a single sample in a study of blood T cell repertoires in COVID-19. The method was immunoSEQ multiplex PCR; TCRdb's version includes in-frame clones alone and lacks a portion of them. The top ten hold about 25% of the sample, which has 90,000 or so clones, 80% to 90% seen once. What was sequenced was peripheral blood. These receptor sequences come from a man aged 60 to 75 with acute or convalescent COVID-19. Both conserved end residues are part of each CDR3. D genes are given only for firm matches. The listing skips clone size in some rows; elsewhere it reads once, few, many or a size class.

d_call j_call v_call clone_size cdr3_length cdr3_aa cdr3_nt
TRBD2 TRBJ2-2 TRBV9 - 15 CASSVSGGGPGELFF TGTGCCAGCAGCGTATCGGGGGGGGGCCCCGGGGAGCTGTTTTTT
TRBD1 TRBJ2-5 TRBV5-8 once 15 CASSLGGDRGETQYF TGTGCCAGCAGCTTGGGAGGGGACAGGGGTGAGACCCAGTACTTC
TRBD1 TRBJ1-3 TRBV11-2 few 17 CASSLDHRGLRGNTIYF TGTGCCAGCAGCTTAGACCACAGGGGGCTACGTGGAAACACCATATATTTT
- TRBJ1-6 TRBV2 few 13 CAGGLRRDSPLHF TGTGCCGGAGGTCTAAGGAGGGATTCACCCCTCCACTTT
- TRBJ2-1 TRBV10-3 - 15 CAIRRKELLWDEQFF TGTGCCATCAGGCGCAAGGAACTACTTTGGGATGAGCAGTTCTTC
- TRBJ2-2 TRBV2 - 13 CASSRENTGELFF TGTGCCAGCAGCAGGGAGAACACCGGGGAGCTGTTTTTT
TRBD1 TRBJ1-5 TRBV18 - 16 CASSPRQSGGGQPQHF TGTGCCAGCTCACCTCGCCAATCAGGGGGCGGTCAGCCCCAGCATTTT
TRBD1 TRBJ1-1 TRBV5-8 - 15 CASSLGQGRNTEAFF TGTGCCAGCAGCTTGGGACAGGGGCGGAACACTGAAGCTTTCTTT
- TRBJ2-1 TRBV18 - 15 CASSPLGSSYNEQFF TGTGCCAGCTCACCCCTAGGTAGCTCCTACAATGAGCAGTTCTTC
- TRBJ2-1 TRBV15 - 14 CATSTRDTDNEQFF TGTGCCACTTCGACCCGGGACACAGACAATGAGCAGTTCTTC
TRBD1 TRBJ2-5 TRBV18 - 15 CASSPRTGSRETQYF TGTGCCAGCTCACCCCGGACAGGGTCGAGGGAGACCCAGTACTTC
- TRBJ1-1 TRBV19 - 17 CASSIRRQVLAGTEAFF TGTGCCAGTAGTATTAGAAGACAGGTCCTAGCGGGAACTGAAGCTTTCTTT
TRBD1 TRBJ1-6 TRBV7-9 few 16 CASSLEGGRGQSPLHF TGTGCCAGCAGCTTAGAAGGGGGCAGGGGGCAATCACCCCTCCACTTT
TRBD1 TRBJ1-6 TRBV11-2 few 13 CASSADRDSPLHF TGTGCCAGCAGCGCGGACAGGGATTCACCCCTCCACTTT
TRBD2 TRBJ2-5 TRBV5-8 - 17 CASSLVSSGGPQETQYF TGTGCCAGCAGCTTGGTTTCTAGCGGGGGACCCCAAGAGACCCAGTACTTC
TRBD2 TRBJ2-1 TRBV28 once 14 CASSKAGVPAEQFF TGTGCCAGCAGTAAAGCGGGGGTACCAGCGGAGCAGTTCTTC
TRBD1 TRBJ1-2 TRBV15 - 15 CATRRGTGVAYGYTF TGTGCCACCAGGAGAGGGACAGGGGTTGCCTATGGCTACACCTTC
- TRBJ1-4 TRBV5-6 few 15 CASSLGTGFRGKLFF TGTGCCAGCAGCCTGGGAACAGGGTTTCGCGGAAAACTGTTTTTT
- TRBJ1-3 TRBV7-7 - 19 CASSLSRRPRTNSGNTIYF TGTGCTAGCAGCTTATCCAGGAGACCTAGGACAAACTCTGGAAACACCATATATTTT
- TRBJ2-5 TRBV5-4 - 15 CASSSLVGSLGTQYF TGTGCCAGCAGCTCCCTAGTCGGGTCCCTCGGGACCCAGTACTTC
- TRBJ2-7 TRBV30 - 12 CAWRRGIYEQYF TGTGCCTGGAGACGAGGGATCTACGAGCAGTACTTC
- TRBJ1-1 TRBV19 - 13 CASSALKYTEAFF TGTGCCAGTAGTGCACTGAAATACACTGAAGCTTTCTTT
TRBD1 TRBJ1-1 TRBV9 - 15 CASSSSDRGGTEAFF TGTGCCAGCAGCTCAAGTGACAGGGGTGGAACTGAAGCTTTCTTT
TRBD1 TRBJ2-5 TRBV11-2 once 16 CASSLGYRGQQETQYF TGTGCCAGCAGCTTAGGCTACAGGGGGCAACAAGAGACCCAGTACTTC